This entry lists 9 T cell receptor beta chains sequenced from one sample in a study of spatial heterogeneity in lung cancer. TCRdb passed the 5' RACE reads through MiXCR, listing each CDR3 protein once. The top ten hold 8.5% to 10% of the sample, which has over 13,000 distinct CDR3 sequences, 3% to 4.5% seen once. The time point was: sample taken at primary tumor resection. The sequencing used normal lung tissue next to the tumor, collected at surgery. The receptors shown here come from a male donor with early-stage non-small cell lung cancer.

In its sample, this clonotype ranks as medium-sized. The library was designed around alpha chains, so this beta chain is a stray read whose abundance carries little weight. This chain uses TRBV6-5 with TRBJ2-1; D possibly matches TRBD1 or TRBD2 (5 bases each). Germline CDR1 reads MNHEY; CDR2 reads SVGAGI. The V end was cut by 6 bases, the J end by 2 bases, with 8 bases between. The CDR3 runs to 13 residues. The CDR3 spells CASRGDTYNEQFF. The CDR3 region has the DNA TGTGCCAGCAGGGGGGATACCTACAATGAGCAGTTCTTC.

This clonotype was found many times. This beta chain lies outside the target of a library built for alpha chains; its clone size means little. V gene TRBV20-1 combines with J gene TRBJ2-7, with 7 bases aligning to TRBD1. Germline CDR1 is DFQATT and CDR2 is SNEGSKA (reference sequence). The CDR3 consists of 14 residues. After removal of 5 bases from V and 2 bases from J, the junction contained 9 bases not matched to a gene. The CDR3 here is CSAQSGQLAYEQYF. The CDR3 coding sequence is TGCAGTGCTCAGTCGGGACAGCTGGCCTACGAGCAGTACTTC.

This clonotype has at least ten counts. Since it is a stray read in a library aimed at alpha chains, this beta chain has a size that is not meaningful. J is TRBJ2-3 and V is TRBV14; 7 bases map to TRBD1. This CDR3 has 14 amino acids. Unmatched junction bases numbered 3, after V lost 4 bases and J lost 2 bases. Per germline, CDR1 SGHDN and CDR2 FVKESK. CDR3 in amino acids: CASSRGQHTDTQYF. The DNA for the CDR3 is TGTGCCAGCAGCCGGGGACAGCACACAGATACGCAGTATTTT. The entire variable domain, with the rest obtained from reference TRBV14 and TRBJ2-3, is as follows: EAGVTQFPSHSVIEKGQTVTLRCDPISGHDNLYWYRRVMGKEIKFLLHFVKESKQDESGMPNNRFLAERTGGTYSTLKVQPAELEDSGVYFCASSRGQHTDTQYFGPGTRLTVL.

In this sample, this clonotype is medium-sized. This beta chain slipped into a library made for alpha chains as a stray read, so its size is not meaningful. This chain links TRBV29-1 with TRBJ2-1; D is possibly TRBD1 or TRBD2 (5 bases each). Trimming removed 7 bases at V and 0 bases at J, with 16 bases between. Germline lookup yields CDR1 SQVTM and CDR2 ANQGSEA. This CDR3 has 15 residues. The chain's CDR3 is CSGDGAGSSYNEQFF. The DNA of the CDR3 is TGCAGCGGGGACGGAGCTGGGAGCTCCTACAATGAGCAGTTCTTC.

This clonotype was counted ten times or more. This beta chain is a stray sequence in a library constructed for alpha chains; its clone size is not meaningful. The V gene is TRBV29-1, the J gene TRBJ2-4; D gene unclear. The CDR3 has 13 residues. Trimming pared 4 bases from V and 6 bases from J, leaving 13 bases between. The germline V gene encodes CDR1 SQVTM and CDR2 ANQGSEA. CDR3 sequence: CSVVPSVGNIQYF. The CDR3 DNA reads as TGCAGCGTTGTACCCAGCGTTGGAAACATTCAGTACTTC.

This clonotype showed up many times. This beta chain represents an off-target read in a library built for alpha chains; its size is of limited meaning. J is TRBJ2-7 and V is TRBV2; 7 nucleotides line up with TRBD2. The V and J ends lost 4 bases and 2 bases, in that order; junction bases with no gene match: 5. The CDR3 contains 14 residues. CDR1 and CDR2 from the germline V gene are SNHLY and FYNNEI. The CDR3 coding sequence is TGTGCCAGCAGTGTGAGGGAGGGAGCCTACGAGCAGTACTTC. Encoded protein: CASSVREGAYEQYF.

This clonotype was counted ten times or more. This beta chain is an off-target read within a library intended for alpha chains, so its frequency means little. This chain connects TRBV29-1 to TRBJ2-5, with 9 bases that match TRBD1. CDR3 length: 12 amino acids. Germline CDR1 reads SQVTM; CDR2 reads ANQGSEA. Losses at the gene ends were 5 bases for V and 4 bases for J; bases not matched to a gene: 2. The CDR3 DNA sequence: TGCAGCGTTACGACAGGGGGAGAGACCCAGTACTTC. Translating gives CSVTTGGETQYF.

In its sample, this clonotype is medium-sized. Being off target in a library aimed at alpha chains, this beta chain has a size of little meaning. The J gene is TRBJ1-6, the V gene TRBV18; TRBD1 might be the D (6 bases). Trimming took off 4 bases at V and 7 bases at J, with 11 bases between the two ends. The CDR3 covers 14 residues. Germline values: CDR1 KGHSH, CDR2 LQKENI. The CDR3 spells CASSLTGGNSPLHF. CDR3 bases: TGTGCCAGCTCACTGACAGGTGGGAATTCACCCCTCCACTTT.

This clonotype was detected many times. This beta chain represents an off-target read in a library built for alpha chains; its size is of limited meaning. The chain carries TRBV11-3 and TRBJ2-1; no clear D gene. The CDR3 length is 15 residues. Trimming cost V 5 bases and J 2 bases, with 13 bases left between them. In germline, CDR1 is SGHNT, CDR2 YENEEA. This CDR3 reads CASSPEASPYNEQFF. In DNA form, the CDR3 reads TGTGCCAGCAGCCCCGAGGCTTCTCCCTACAATGAGCAGTTCTTC.